The next 3 T cell receptor beta chains were all read from a single sample in a study of blood T cell repertoires in COVID-19. Sequencing used immunoSEQ multiplex PCR; TCRdb keeps in-frame clones, though not all of them. Of 350,000 to 500,000 clones listed, approximately 90% are singletons. The sample comprised peripheral blood. The receptors derive from a man aged 18 to 35 with COVID-19, enrolled during active disease.

This rearrangement joins TRBV12-5 to TRBJ2-7; the match to TRBD1 covers 7 bases. The CDR3 runs to 14 residues. J gave up 2 bases and V 6 bases, and 7 bases lay outside the gene matches. Germline CDR1 reads LGHNT; CDR2 reads FRNRAP. The CDR3 coding sequence is TGTGCTAGTGGACGCGAGACAGGGACCTACGAGCAGTACTTC. This codes for CASGRETGTYEQYF.

This clone has more than one count but fewer than ten. This chain connects TRBV19 to TRBJ1-5, with 7 bases that match TRBD1. CDR1 and CDR2 (germline): LNHDA, SQIVND (reference sequence). With 2 bases clipped from V and 3 bases from J, the junction kept 7 bases outside the gene matches. This CDR3 comprises 16 residues. CDR3 coding DNA: TGTGCCAGTAGTATAATACGACAGGGAGCCAATCAGCCCCAGCATTTT. Residues: CASSIIRQGANQPQHF. Full variable domain (outside the CDR3, taken from reference TRBV19 and TRBJ1-5): DGGITQSPKYLFRKEGQNVTLSCEQNLNHDAMYWYRQDPGQGLRLIYYSQIVNDFQKGDIAEGYSVSREKKESFPLTVTSAQKNPTAFYLCASSIIRQGANQPQHFGDGTRLSIL.

The chain carries TRBV4-1 and TRBJ2-2; D not resolved. The germline V gene encodes CDR1 MGHRA and CDR2 YSYEKL. This CDR3 region has 17 residues. Trimming took off 0 bases at V and 0 bases at J, with 11 bases between the two ends. The CDR3 is CASSQEVAASNTGELFF. CDR3 DNA: TGCGCCAGCAGCCAAGAAGTGGCGGCTTCGAACACCGGGGAGCTGTTTTTT.